The entry below gives a single TCR beta chain sequence along with its context. Which antigen it targets is not known. Within one base of it there is no much larger clone, and no base qualities were kept. This specimen comes from a study of a mutant IDH1 vaccine in newly diagnosed glioma (dated by TCRdb to the early 2020s). Study-level background: Of the roughly 33 treated patients, approximately 62% were male and around 40% were female, and the mean age was around 40 years. Before enrollment, most patients had been given radiochemotherapy with temozolomide as standard therapy, while the rest had received either radiotherapy alone or temozolomide alone. Peripheral blood was collected at six visits: V03 (baseline), V05, V07, V10, V12 and V13. For exploratory analyses, some 24 treated patients had longitudinal TCRB deep sequencing done wherever samples were available. Paper-wide results and their limitations: Vaccine-induced immune responses across multiple MHC alleles were detected in approximately 94% of patients. No apparent relationship was observed between pseudoprogression and alterations in the top peripheral T cell clonotypes detected by TCRB sequencing. Availability determined which PBMC samples were chosen for TCRB deep sequencing. The authors noted that analyses of patient blood samples could not be reproduced because of sample limitations.

The sample's time point, from its label and the paper: baseline, week 1 (first vaccination visit). The meaning of the sample's treatment or condition label: pre-vaccination baseline after standard-of-care therapy. Donors had newly diagnosed WHO grade 3 or 4 IDH1-mutant astrocytomas with loss of nuclear ATRX. The samples were drawn from NOA16, a multicentre, single-arm, open-label phase I trial in Germany that tested a mutant IDH1 peptide vaccine in humans for the first time. Blood drawn at visit V03 was used as the baseline sample for immunogenicity testing. The DNeasy Blood and Tissue Kit was used to extract genomic DNA from EDTA blood for TCRB sequencing. To prepare the library, the immunoSEQ multiplex PCR assay was applied. The hsTCRB Kit was used according to the manufacturer's protocol to amplify rearranged TCR beta chain sequences. Sequencing of TCRB libraries was carried out on an Illumina MiSeq. On the study's bioinformatics: Demultiplexing, trimming and gene mapping were performed with the kit vendor's proprietary platform. TCRdb holds this immuneACCESS table with in-frame rearrangements only. Some clones are missing; in checked studies, unresolved V genes explain under half, and the rest has no known cause. The D gene and trimming were derived from the DNA, and the V and J assignments and clone size from that table. This sample holds tens of thousands of clones; over 75% were observed only once. Jointly, the top ten make up roughly a fifth of the sample.

As encoded in the germline V gene, CDR1 is SGHRS while CDR2 is YFSETQ. The junction carries 15 bases between V and J, which are trimmed by 4 bases and 5 bases respectively. The CDR3 holds 15 amino acids from the cysteine to the phenylalanine. Kept here is only the CDR3 DNA, which spans 45 bases and is read in frame from base 1. The origin of this receptor is a man aged 30-40 years with glioma. The chain employs TRBV5-1 and TRBJ1-4; the D gene is perhaps TRBD1, from 6 matching bases. The sequencing here drew on PBMCs, taken from a glioma patient treated with radiotherapy, temozolomide or both. Read as DNA, the sequence is TGCGCCAGCAGCCCCATGGACAGCCTCAATGAAAAACTGTTTTTT. It specifies CASSPMDSLNEKLFF.